These T cell receptor beta chains were read from a single sample in a study of blood T cell repertoires in COVID-19. The table came from immunoSEQ multiplex PCR; TCRdb's copy has only in-frame clones and leaves some out. The sample has 350,000 to 450,000 clones, around 92% seen once. The sequenced material came from PBMCs or T cells enriched from blood (not recorded which). All receptors derive from a young woman who had recovered from COVID-19. CDR3s leave out the opening cysteine and the closing phenylalanine or tryptophan.

J: TRBJ2-3; V: TRBV19; CDR3: ASSIGERGNTDTQY
J: TRBJ2-3; V: TRBV19; CDR3: ASSPLARGGLDTQY
J: TRBJ2-3; V: TRBV3-1/TRBV3-2; CDR3: ASSQEAGERVDTQY
J: TRBJ2-7; V: TRBV10-1; CDR3: ASSVGQSGQY
J: TRBJ1-5; V: TRBV27; CDR3: ASATGQGRGQPQH
J: TRBJ1-1; V: TRBV5-1; CDR3: ASSFLGDNTEAF
J: TRBJ2-2; V: TRBV7-8; CDR3: ASSLARGQTSGGELF
J: TRBJ1-1; V: TRBV10-3; CDR3: AISAGRTGGYTEAF
J: TRBJ1-2; V: TRBV5-1; CDR3: ASSLAGTGGGYT
J: TRBJ1-2; V: TRBV3-1/TRBV3-2; CDR3: ASSPPGQVFGYT
J: TRBJ2-7; V: TRBV19; CDR3: ASSIGLDSYEQY
J: TRBJ1-6; V: TRBV11-2; CDR3: ASSSGQLINSPLH
J: TRBJ2-5; V: TRBV10-3; CDR3: AISVGSGGQETQY
J: TRBJ1-1; V: TRBV19; CDR3: ASSITKSLNTEAF
J: TRBJ2-7; V: TRBV4-1; CDR3: ASSQISGSPYEQY
J: TRBJ1-5; V: TRBV20-1; CDR3: SASFRQGNGNQPQH